The present entry profiles one T cell receptor beta chain with its context. The antigen it binds to is not known. Base qualities are not recorded, but no much larger clone differs from it by a single base. The data were obtained in a study of blood T cell repertoires in COVID-19 (TCRdb year 2020). Regarding the complete study: Samples covering the acute and convalescent phases of COVID-19 were provided by collaborators in the United States, Italy and Spain. The material from the prospective study consisted of cDNA or gDNA derived from T cells, B-cell-depleted T cells, or PBMCs. Deeply sampled blood TCRbeta repertoires from subjects exposed to, actively infected with, or recovered from COVID-19 were included in the dataset. The repertoires were released in a freely available public database intended as a resource for research on the immune response to SARS-CoV-2. Samples were obtained from the ongoing ImmuneRACE study (first 160 participants) and from about 1,300 subjects provided by 6 global collaborators. Nearly every sample came with metadata listing a de-identified subject ID, COVID-19 status, age in years and sex. HLA class I and class II types, where available, came from metadata supplied by the sample provider rather than from assay-based typing.

Each collaborating institution followed its own protocols to collect whole blood in K2EDTA tubes. For TCRbeta analysis, collaborator samples were shipped as frozen whole blood, as isolated PBMCs, or as DNA extracted from either sample type. TCRbeta CDR3 regions were amplified from genomic DNA using the immunoSEQ Assay, a bias-controlled multiplex PCR. Processing in the source paper ran as follows. The number of nucleated cells in each sample was estimated from the amplification of reference gene primers within the assay. To quantify the absolute abundance of each unique TCRbeta CDR3 rearrangement, sequence reads were collapsed and filtered. For each sample, productive Simpson clonality was calculated as the square root of Simpson's diversity index over productive rearrangements. Held by TCRdb, this immuneACCESS table contains in-frame sequences only and omits some clones. Under half of the omission traces to an unresolved V gene where checked; the cause of the rest is unknown. V, J and clone size were drawn from that table, and D and trimming were deduced from the DNA. The sample table contains tens of thousands of clones; only one count was recorded for about 90% of them. Clones ranked in the top ten supply 15% of the sample.

CDR1 and CDR2 were assigned from the germline V gene (reference sequence) as MNHEY and SMNVEV. Reading from cysteine to phenylalanine, the CDR3 counts 14 amino acids. Only CDR3 DNA remains: 42 bases, in frame from the first base. Trimming at the junction amounts to 1 base on V and 6 bases on J, and the germline ends lie 11 bases apart. Results and caveats for the whole study, not just this receptor: How much clinical and demographic metadata was included differed by source and by participant, and the metadata was provided uncurated.

The rearranged segments are TRBV27 and TRBJ2-3; there is no confident call for the D gene. This TCR derives from a male donor with acute or convalescent COVID-19. Input material: peripheral blood. The encoded CDR3 is CASSLLQNTDTQYF. The base sequence is TGTGCCAGCAGTTTATTACAGAACACCGATACGCAGTATTTT.